The table lists the clone carrying this TCR beta chain with a few counts. V lost 6 bases and J lost 6; bases outside the gene matches: 7. This CDR3 has 13 residues. Germline V gene sequence: CDR1 ENHRY, CDR2 SYGVKD. The sample belongs to a study of blood T cell repertoires in COVID-19. For the study at large: T cells, B-cell-depleted T cells, or PBMCs supplied cDNA or gDNA.

Adults between roughly 18 and 95 years of age took part from approximately 24 US areas. Membership in each cohort depended on participant-reported clinical history. Recovered Cohort 3 donors showed two negative PCRs, clearance, or symptom resolution. This table comes from immunoSEQ multiplex PCR, and its TCRdb copy is limited to in-frame clones, with some not included. The sample has around 250,000 clones; about nine tenths are singletons. The clonotype was recovered from a man aged 18-30 years who had recovered from COVID-19. This chain uses TRBV10-3 with TRBJ2-7, with 8 bases fitting TRBD1. Source material: PBMCs or T cells enriched from blood (not recorded which). The CDR3 DNA reads as TGTGCCATCAGAGGGGACAGGCCCCTCGAGCAGTACTTC. Translating gives CAIRGDRPLEQYF.